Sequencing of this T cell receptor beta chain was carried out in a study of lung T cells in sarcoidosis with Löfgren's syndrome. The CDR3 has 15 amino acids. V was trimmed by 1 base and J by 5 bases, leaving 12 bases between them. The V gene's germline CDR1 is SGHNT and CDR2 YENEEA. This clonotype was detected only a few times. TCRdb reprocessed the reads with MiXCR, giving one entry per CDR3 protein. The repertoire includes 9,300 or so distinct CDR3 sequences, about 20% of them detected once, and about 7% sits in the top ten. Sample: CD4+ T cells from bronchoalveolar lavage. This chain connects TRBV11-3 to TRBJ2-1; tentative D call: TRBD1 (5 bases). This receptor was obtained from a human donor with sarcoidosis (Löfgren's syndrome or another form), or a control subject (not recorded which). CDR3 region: CASSLGGRADNEQFF. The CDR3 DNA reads TGTGCCAGCAGCTTAGGCGGCAGGGCGGACAATGAGCAGTTCTTC.